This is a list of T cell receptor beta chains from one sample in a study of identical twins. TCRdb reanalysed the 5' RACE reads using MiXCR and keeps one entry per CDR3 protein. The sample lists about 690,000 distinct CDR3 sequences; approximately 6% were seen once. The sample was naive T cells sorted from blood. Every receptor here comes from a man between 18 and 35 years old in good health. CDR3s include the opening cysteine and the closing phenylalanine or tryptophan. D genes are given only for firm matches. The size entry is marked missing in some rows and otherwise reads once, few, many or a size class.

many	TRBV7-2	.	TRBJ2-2	TGTGCCAGCAGCTTATACAGCGGGCGAAACACCGGGGAGCTGTTTTTT	CASSLYSGRNTGELFF
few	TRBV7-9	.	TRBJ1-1	TGTGCCAGCAGCGGAGGGGATGAAGCTTTCTTT	CASSGGDEAFF
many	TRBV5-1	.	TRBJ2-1	TGCGCCAGCAGCTTGGACTCTGGGGTCTACAATGAGCAGTTCTTC	CASSLDSGVYNEQFF
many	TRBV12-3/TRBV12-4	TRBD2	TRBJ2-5	TGTGCCAGCAGTTTAGTGGGTAGCGGGAGGTCCCAGTACTTC	CASSLVGSGRSQYF
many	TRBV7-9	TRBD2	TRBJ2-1	TGTGCCAGCAGCCTAGGGCGGGAGGGCAATGAGCAGTTCTTC	CASSLGREGNEQFF
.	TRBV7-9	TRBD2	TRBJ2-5	TGTGCCAGCAGCCTCCCGGGACTAGTTGGGCAAGAGACCCAGTACTTC	CASSLPGLVGQETQYF
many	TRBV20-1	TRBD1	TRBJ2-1	TGCAGTGCTCCCGGGACAGGATACAATGAGCAGTTCTTC	CSAPGTGYNEQFF
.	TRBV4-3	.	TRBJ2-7	TGCGCCAGCAGCCAATCCGGGGGCGCCGCCTACGAGCAGTACTTC	CASSQSGGAAYEQYF
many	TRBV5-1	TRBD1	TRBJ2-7	TGCGCCAGCAGCTTGAGCCCGGGACAGCCTATCTACGAGCAGTACTTC	CASSLSPGQPIYEQYF
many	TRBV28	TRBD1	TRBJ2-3	TGTGCCAGCAGTTTACGGACAGGAAGCACAGATACGCAGTATTTT	CASSLRTGSTDTQYF
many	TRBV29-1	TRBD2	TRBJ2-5	TGCAGCCTGGTAGTAGCGGGAGGAGAGACCCAGTACTTC	CSLVVAGGETQYF